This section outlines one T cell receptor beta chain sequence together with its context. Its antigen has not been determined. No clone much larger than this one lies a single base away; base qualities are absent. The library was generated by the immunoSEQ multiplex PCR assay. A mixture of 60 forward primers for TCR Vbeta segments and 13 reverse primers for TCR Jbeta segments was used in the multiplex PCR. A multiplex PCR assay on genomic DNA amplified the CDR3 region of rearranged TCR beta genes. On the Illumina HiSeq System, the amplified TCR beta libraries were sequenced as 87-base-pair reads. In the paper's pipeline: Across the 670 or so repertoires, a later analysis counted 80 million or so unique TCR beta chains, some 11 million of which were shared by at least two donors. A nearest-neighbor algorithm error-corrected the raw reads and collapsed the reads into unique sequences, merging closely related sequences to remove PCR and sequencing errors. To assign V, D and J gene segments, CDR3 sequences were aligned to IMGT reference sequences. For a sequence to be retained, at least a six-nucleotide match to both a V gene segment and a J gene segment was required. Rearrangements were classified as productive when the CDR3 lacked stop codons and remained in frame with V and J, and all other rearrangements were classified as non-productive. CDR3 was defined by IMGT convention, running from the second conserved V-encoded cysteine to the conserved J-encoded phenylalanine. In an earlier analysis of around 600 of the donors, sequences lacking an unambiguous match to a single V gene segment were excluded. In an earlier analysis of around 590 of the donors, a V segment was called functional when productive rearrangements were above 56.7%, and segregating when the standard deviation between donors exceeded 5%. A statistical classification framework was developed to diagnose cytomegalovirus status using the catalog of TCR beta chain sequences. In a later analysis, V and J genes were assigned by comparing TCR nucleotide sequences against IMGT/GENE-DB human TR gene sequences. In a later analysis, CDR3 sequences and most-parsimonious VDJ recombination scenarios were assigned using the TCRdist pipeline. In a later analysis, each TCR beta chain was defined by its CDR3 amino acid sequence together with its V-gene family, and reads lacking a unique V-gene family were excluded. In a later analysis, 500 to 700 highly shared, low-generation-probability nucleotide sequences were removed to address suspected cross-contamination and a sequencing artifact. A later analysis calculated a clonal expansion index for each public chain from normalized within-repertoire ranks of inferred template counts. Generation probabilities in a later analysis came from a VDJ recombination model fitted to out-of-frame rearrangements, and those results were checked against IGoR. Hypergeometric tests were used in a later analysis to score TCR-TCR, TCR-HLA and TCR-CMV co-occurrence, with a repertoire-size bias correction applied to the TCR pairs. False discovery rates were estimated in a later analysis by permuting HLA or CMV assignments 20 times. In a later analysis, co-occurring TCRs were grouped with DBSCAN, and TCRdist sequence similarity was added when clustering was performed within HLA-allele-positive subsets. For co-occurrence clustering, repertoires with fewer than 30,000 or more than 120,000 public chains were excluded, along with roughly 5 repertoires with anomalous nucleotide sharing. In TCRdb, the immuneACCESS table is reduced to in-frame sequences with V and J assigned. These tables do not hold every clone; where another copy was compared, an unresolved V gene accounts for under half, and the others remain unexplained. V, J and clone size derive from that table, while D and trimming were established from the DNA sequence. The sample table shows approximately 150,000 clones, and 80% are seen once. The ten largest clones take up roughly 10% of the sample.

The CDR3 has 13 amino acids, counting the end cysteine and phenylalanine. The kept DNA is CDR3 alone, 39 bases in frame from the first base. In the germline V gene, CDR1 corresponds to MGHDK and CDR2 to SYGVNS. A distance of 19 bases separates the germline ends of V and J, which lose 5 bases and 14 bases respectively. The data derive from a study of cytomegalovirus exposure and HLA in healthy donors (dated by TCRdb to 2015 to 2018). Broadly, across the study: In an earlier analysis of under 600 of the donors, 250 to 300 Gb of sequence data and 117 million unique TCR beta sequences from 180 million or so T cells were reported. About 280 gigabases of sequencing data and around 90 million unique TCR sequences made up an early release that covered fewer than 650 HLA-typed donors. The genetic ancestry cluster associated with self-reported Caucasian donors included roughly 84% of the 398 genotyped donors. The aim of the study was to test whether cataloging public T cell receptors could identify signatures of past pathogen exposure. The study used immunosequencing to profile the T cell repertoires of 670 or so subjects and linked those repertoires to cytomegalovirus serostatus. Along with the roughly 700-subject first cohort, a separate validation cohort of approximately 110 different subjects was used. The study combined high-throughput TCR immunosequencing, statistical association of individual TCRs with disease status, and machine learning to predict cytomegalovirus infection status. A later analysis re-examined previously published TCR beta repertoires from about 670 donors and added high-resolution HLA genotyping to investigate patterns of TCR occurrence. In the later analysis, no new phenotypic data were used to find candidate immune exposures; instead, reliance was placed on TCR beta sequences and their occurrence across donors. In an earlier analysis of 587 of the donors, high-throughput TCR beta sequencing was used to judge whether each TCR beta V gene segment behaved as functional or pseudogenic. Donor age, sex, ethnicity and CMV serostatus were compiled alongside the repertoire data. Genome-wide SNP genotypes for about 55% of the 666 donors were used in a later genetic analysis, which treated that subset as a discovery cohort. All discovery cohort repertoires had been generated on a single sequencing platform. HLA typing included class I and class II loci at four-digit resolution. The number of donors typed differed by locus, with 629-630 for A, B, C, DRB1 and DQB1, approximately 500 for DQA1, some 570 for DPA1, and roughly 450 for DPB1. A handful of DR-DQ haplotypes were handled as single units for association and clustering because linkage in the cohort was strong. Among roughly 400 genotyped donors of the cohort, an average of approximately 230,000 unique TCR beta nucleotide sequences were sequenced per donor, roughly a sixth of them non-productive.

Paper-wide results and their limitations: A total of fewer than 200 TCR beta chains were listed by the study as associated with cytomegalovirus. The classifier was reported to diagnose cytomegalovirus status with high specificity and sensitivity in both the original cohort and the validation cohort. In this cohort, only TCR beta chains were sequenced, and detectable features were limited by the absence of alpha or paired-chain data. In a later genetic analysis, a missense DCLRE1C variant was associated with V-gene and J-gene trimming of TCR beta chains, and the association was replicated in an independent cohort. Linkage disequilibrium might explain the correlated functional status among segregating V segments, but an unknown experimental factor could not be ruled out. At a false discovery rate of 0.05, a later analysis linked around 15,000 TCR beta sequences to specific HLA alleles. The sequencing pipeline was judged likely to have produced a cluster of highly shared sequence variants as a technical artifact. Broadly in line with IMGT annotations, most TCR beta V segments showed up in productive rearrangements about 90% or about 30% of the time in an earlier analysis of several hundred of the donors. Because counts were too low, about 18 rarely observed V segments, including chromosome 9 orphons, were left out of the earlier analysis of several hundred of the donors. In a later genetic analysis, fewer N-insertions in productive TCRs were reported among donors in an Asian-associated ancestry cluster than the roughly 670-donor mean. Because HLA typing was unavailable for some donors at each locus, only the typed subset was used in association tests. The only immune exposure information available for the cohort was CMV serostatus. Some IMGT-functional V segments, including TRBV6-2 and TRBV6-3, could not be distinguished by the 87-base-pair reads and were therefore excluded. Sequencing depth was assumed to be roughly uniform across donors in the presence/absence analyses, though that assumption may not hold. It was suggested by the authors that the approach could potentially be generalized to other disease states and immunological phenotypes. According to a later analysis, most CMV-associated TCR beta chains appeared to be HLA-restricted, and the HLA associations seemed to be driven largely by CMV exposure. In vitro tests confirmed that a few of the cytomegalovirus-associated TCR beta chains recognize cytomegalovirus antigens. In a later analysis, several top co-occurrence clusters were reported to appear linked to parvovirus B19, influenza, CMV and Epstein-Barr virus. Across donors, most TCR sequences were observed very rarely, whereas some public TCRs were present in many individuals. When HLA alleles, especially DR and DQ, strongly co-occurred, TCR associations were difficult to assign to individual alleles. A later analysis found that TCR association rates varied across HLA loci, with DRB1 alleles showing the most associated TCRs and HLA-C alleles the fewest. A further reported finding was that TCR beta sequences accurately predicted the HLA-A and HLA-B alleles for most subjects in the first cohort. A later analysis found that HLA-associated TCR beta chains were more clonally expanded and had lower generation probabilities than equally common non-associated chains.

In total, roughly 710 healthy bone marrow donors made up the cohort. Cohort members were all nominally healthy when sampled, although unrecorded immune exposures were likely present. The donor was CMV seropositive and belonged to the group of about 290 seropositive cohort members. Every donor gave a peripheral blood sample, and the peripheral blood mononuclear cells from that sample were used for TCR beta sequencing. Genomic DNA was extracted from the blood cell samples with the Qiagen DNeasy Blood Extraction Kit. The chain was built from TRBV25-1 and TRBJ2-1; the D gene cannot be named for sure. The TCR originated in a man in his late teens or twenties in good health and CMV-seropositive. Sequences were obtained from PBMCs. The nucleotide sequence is TGTGCCAGCAGTAGTCACCGTTTCCCCCCAGAGTTCTTC. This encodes CASSSHRFPPEFF.